The 28 T cell receptor beta chains listed next were all sequenced from one sample in a study of regulatory T cells in long-lasting Graves disease. Arm-PCR of CDR3 regions and iRepertoire HTBI primers were used to build TCR beta libraries. TCRdb re-called the multiplex PCR reads through MiXCR, storing one row per CDR3 protein. The sample has 400,000 or so distinct CDR3 sequences, less than 25% seen once. Indicated time point: persistent/refractory GD, antithyroid drugs over 5 years with positive TRAb. The TCR library was made from RNA that had been extracted from PBMCs in TRIzol. Specimen: peripheral blood mononuclear cells (PBMCs), collected when the disease was refractory, from a patient treated with antithyroid drugs. These TCRs come from a female donor with Graves disease.

The rearrangement joins TRBV6-4 to TRBJ1-1; D might be TRBD1 (5 bases). Germline lookup yields CDR1 MRHNA and CDR2 SNTAGT. This CDR3 is 14 amino acids long. V shed 5 bases and J shed 3 bases, with 13 bases lying between them. The DNA for the CDR3 is TGTGCCAGCAGTTTCACCGGGGGGTACACTGAAGCTTTCTTT. Residues: CASSFTGGYTEAFF.

This clonotype was observed a handful of times. The chain has TRBV6-1 and TRBJ2-6; D gene uncertain. CDR3 length equals 15 residues. CDR1 MNHNS and CDR2 SASEGT come from the germline V gene. V lost 3 bases and J lost 0, with 6 bases in between. CDR3 region: CASSDRVSGANVLTF. The CDR3 DNA reads as TGTGCCAGCAGTGACAGAGTCTCTGGGGCCAACGTCCTGACTTTC.

This clonotype was seen only a few times. This chain's CDR3 is CASSQGTRQPQHF. CDR3 in DNA: TGTGCCAGCAGCCAAGGAACCCGCCAGCCCCAGCATTTT. V gene TRBV5-5 combines with J gene TRBJ1-5; D uncertain. Trimming shortened V by 4 bases and J by 7 bases, and 12 bases separated the two germline ends. The germline V gene has CDR1 SGHKS and CDR2 YYEKEE (reference sequence). The CDR3 covers 13 residues.

The sample holds many counts of this clonotype. CDR3 protein: CASSLNRGQPQHF. The CDR3 coding sequence is TGTGCCAGCAGCTTGAACAGGGGCCAGCCCCAGCATTTT. This chain uses TRBV7-2 with TRBJ1-5; 7 nucleotides agree with TRBD1. Per the germline V gene, CDR1 is SGHTA and CDR2 is FQGNSA. There are 13 residues in the CDR3. J was trimmed by 7 bases and V by 3 bases; bases with no gene match: 3.

This chain links TRBV18 with TRBJ2-2; the D is unclear. CDR1 is KGHSH, CDR2 LQKENI, per germline. The CDR3 consists of 13 residues. V was trimmed by 2 bases and J by 4 bases, leaving 5 bases between them. CDR3 sequence reads: CASSPELTGELFF. The CDR3 DNA sequence: TGTGCCAGCTCACCAGAACTCACCGGGGAGCTGTTTTTT.

This clonotype was observed many times. This chain links TRBV6-1 with TRBJ1-2; maybe TRBD1 (6 bases). This CDR3 has 16 amino acids. Germline lookup yields CDR1 MNHNS and CDR2 SASEGT. V was clipped by 8 bases and J by 2 bases, with 21 bases between them. CDR3 bases: TGTGCCAGCTCTCATTATGTCGGGGACAACAACTATGGCTACACCTTC. Its translation: CASSHYVGDNNYGYTF.

V usage is TRBV7-9 and J usage is TRBJ1-1, with unresolved D. The CDR3 totals 15 residues. Germline CDR1 is SEHNR and CDR2 is FQNEAQ (reference sequence). The V gene lost 4 bases and the J gene lost 0 bases, with 12 bases spanning the gap. The DNA of the CDR3 is TGTGCCAGCAGCTCCGGGGAAGGAGTGAACACTGAAGCTTTCTTT. As protein: CASSSGEGVNTEAFF. Combining the CDR3 with reference TRBV7-9 and TRBJ1-1 gives the whole variable domain DTGVSQNPRHKITKRGQNVTFRCDPISEHNRLYWYRQTLGQGPEFLTYFQNEAQLEKSRLLSDRFSAERPKGSFSTLEIQRTEQGDSAMYLCASSSGEGVNTEAFFGQGTRLTVV.

This clonotype has only a few counts. CDR3 residues: CATQGTYEQYF. CDR3 in DNA: TGTGCCACACAGGGTACCTACGAGCAGTACTTC. The chain uses TRBV10-3 and TRBJ2-7; tentative D call: TRBD1 (6 bases). This CDR3 comprises 11 residues. Per germline, CDR1 ENHRY and CDR2 SYGVKD. Deletions cut 10 bases from V and 2 bases from J, with 9 bases between.

This clonotype was detected a few times. The chain has TRBV7-2 and TRBJ2-7, with 9 bases fitting TRBD1. Trimming cost V 6 bases and J 9 bases; bases outside gene matches: 12. CDR3 length: 14 residues. Germline CDR1 is SGHTA and CDR2 is FQGNSA. CDR3 in amino acids: CASREPGQGFGQYF. In DNA, the CDR3 is TGTGCCAGCAGGGAACCGGGACAGGGCTTCGGGCAGTACTTC.

This clonotype was counted at least ten times. The rearrangement links TRBV6-1 to TRBJ1-2; 12 bases agree with TRBD1. The CDR3 sequence is 13 residues long. The germline CDR1 and CDR2 sequences are MNHNS and SASEGT. V was pared by 6 bases and J by 14 bases, with 10 bases of the junction left unmatched. CDR3 in DNA: TGTGCCAGCAGCGATGGGACAGGGGGCATATCTACCTTC. Its translation: CASSDGTGGISTF.

On this clonotype: It may be a read error: a sequence one base away is much more abundant. The J gene is TRBJ1-1, the V gene TRBV7-8, with 7 bases identical to TRBD1. The germline gives CDR1 SGHVS, CDR2 FQNEAQ. This CDR3 contains 11 residues. The CDR3 DNA follows: TGTGTCAGCAGCGACAGGGCTGAAGCTTTCTTT. Protein sequence: CVSSDRAEAFF.

The chain uses TRBV7-9 and TRBJ2-7; the D gene is possibly TRBD1 (5 bases). Germline CDR1 reads SEHNR; CDR2 reads FQNEAQ (reference sequence). The CDR3 totals 14 residues. The V end lost 6 bases, the J end lost 7 bases, and 19 bases lay between the germline ends. The CDR3 sequence is CASSLNLQAEEQYF. The DNA for the CDR3 is TGTGCCAGCAGTTTAAATTTACAGGCTGAGGAGCAGTACTTC.

V is TRBV5-1 and J is TRBJ1-5, with D perhaps matching TRBD1 (5 bases). CDR1 is SGHRS and CDR2 is YFSETQ in the germline V gene. V dropped 0 bases and J dropped 3 bases, with 10 bases sitting between them. This CDR3 has 15 amino acids. CDR3 residues: CASSLDPGLNQPQHF. The CDR3 DNA follows: TGCGCCAGCAGCTTGGACCCAGGGCTCAATCAGCCCCAGCATTTT. Full variable domain (missing parts from reference TRBV5-1 and TRBJ1-5): KAGVTQTPRYLIKTRGQQVTLSCSPISGHRSVSWYQQTPGQGLQFLFEYFSETQRNKGNFPGRFSGRQFSNSRSEMNVSTLELGDSALYLCASSLDPGLNQPQHFGDGTRLSIL.

This clonotype was picked up many times. The chain links TRBV11-2 to TRBJ2-7, with 7 bases lining up with TRBD2. The CDR3 contains 14 residues. The V gene end was trimmed by 2 bases and the J gene end by 6 bases; junction bases not matched to a gene: 7. Germline loops: CDR1 SGHAT, CDR2 FQNNGV. The chain's CDR3 is CASSLSGAFGEQYF. CDR3 coding DNA: TGTGCCAGCAGCTTAAGCGGGGCCTTTGGCGAGCAGTACTTC. Combining the CDR3 with reference TRBV11-2 and TRBJ2-7 gives the whole variable domain EAGVAQSPRYKIIEKRQSVAFWCNPISGHATLYWYQQILGQGPKLLIQFQNNGVVDDSQLPKDRFSAERLKGVDSTLKIQPAKLEDSAVYLCASSLSGAFGEQYFGPGTRLTVT.

The chain joins TRBV6-2 or TRBV6-3 to TRBJ2-1; D is unclear. In germline, CDR1 is MNHEY, CDR2 SVGEGT. This CDR3 is 11 amino acids long. Trimming took 7 bases from V and 4 from J, leaving 5 bases between them. CDR3 amino acids: CASKAYNEQFF. The CDR3 nucleotides are TGTGCCAGCAAAGCTTACAATGAGCAGTTCTTC.

This clonotype was counted many times. V and J are TRBV27 and TRBJ2-2; no clear D. Germline CDR1 MNHEY, CDR2 SMNVEV (reference sequence). Trimming took 2 bases from V and 1 from J, leaving 8 bases between them. The CDR3 has 15 amino acids. The CDR3 reads CASSLDTLNTGELFF. The CDR3 bases are TGTGCCAGCAGTTTAGACACTTTGAACACCGGGGAGCTGTTTTTT.

The sample holds many counts of this clonotype. The genes are TRBV28 and TRBJ2-7; TRBD2 aligns across 7 bases. Germline-derived CDR1 and CDR2 are MDHEN and SYDVKM. This CDR3 comprises 14 residues. After removal of 5 bases from V and 4 bases from J, the junction contained 8 bases not matched to a gene. The CDR3 is CASSPAGVPYEQYF. DNA for the CDR3: TGTGCCAGCAGTCCCGCGGGAGTCCCTTACGAGCAGTACTTC.

Comment on this clonotype: An end of the junction differs from the germline gene, which may be a read error. The gene calls are TRBV5-1 and TRBJ2-2; no firm D call. CDR3 length: 15 amino acids. CDR1 SGHRS and CDR2 YFSETQ come from the germline V gene. The CDR3 coding sequence is TGCGCCAGCAGGTTGGAGACCTCGAACACCGGGGAGCTGTTTTTT. This gives the protein CASRLETSNTGELFF.

The sample holds many counts of this clonotype. The chain couples TRBV5-1 to TRBJ1-1; TRBD1 matches 7 bases. Germline lookup yields CDR1 SGHRS and CDR2 YFSETQ. The ends lost 4 bases at V and 1 base at J; junction bases unmatched: 4. CDR3 length: 14 residues. CDR3 sequence reads: CASSDGTANTEAFF. DNA for the CDR3: TGCGCCAGCAGCGACGGGACAGCGAACACTGAAGCTTTCTTT.

This clonotype was counted many times. The CDR3, as DNA: TGTGCCAGCAGCAGCTTCGGGAATCAGCCCCAGCATTTT. Its protein is CASSSFGNQPQHF. The J gene is TRBJ1-5, the V gene TRBV7-2; D call uncertain. Trimming took off 5 bases at V and 4 bases at J, with 9 bases between the two ends. Germline CDR1 reads SGHTA; CDR2 reads FQGNSA. There are 13 residues in the CDR3.

This clonotype was detected only a few times. This rearrangement joins TRBV4-3 to TRBJ2-7; TRBD2 is a possible D gene (5 bases). From germline, CDR1 is LGHNA and CDR2 YSLEER. The length of the CDR3 is 14 residues. With 1 base removed from V and 3 bases from J, the gap between germline ends came to 10 bases. The CDR3 coding sequence is TGCGCCAGCAGCCAAGGACTAATATGCTACGAGCAGTACTTC. This translates into CASSQGLICYEQYF.

There are many counts of this clonotype. The chain is built from TRBV7-2 and TRBJ2-2, with 12 bases identical to TRBD2. The J segment lost 3 bases and the V segment lost 1 base, leaving 3 bases of the junction unmatched. The CDR3 totals 17 residues. Germline CDR1 is SGHTA and CDR2 is FQGNSA. CDR3 loop: CASSLELAGGHTGELFF. In DNA form, the CDR3 reads TGTGCCAGCAGCTTAGAACTAGCGGGAGGACACACCGGGGAGCTGTTTTTT.

This clonotype came up many times. The V and J genes are TRBV28 and TRBJ1-5, with 7 positions matching TRBD1. The ends lost 5 bases at V and 7 bases at J; junction bases unmatched: 17. The CDR3 totals 17 residues. Germline-derived CDR1 and CDR2 are MDHEN and SYDVKM. This CDR3 reads CASSIPEKDRFEQPQHF. The CDR3 nucleotides are TGTGCCAGCAGTATCCCAGAAAAGGACAGGTTTGAACAGCCCCAGCATTTT. The entire variable domain, with the rest obtained from reference TRBV28 and TRBJ1-5, is as follows: DVKVTQSSRYLVKRTGEKVFLECVQDMDHENMFWYRQDPGLGLRLIYFSYDVKMKEKGDIPEGYSVSREKKERFSLILESASTNQTSMYLCASSIPEKDRFEQPQHFGDGTRLSIL.

A note on this clonotype: No DNA is shown, since the ends of the CDR3 on it are uncertain; the CDR3 is the one TCRdb lists. The chain has TRBV6-9 and TRBJ2-2; TRBD1 is the table's D call and was not checked against the DNA. The CDR3 is made up of 15 amino acids, end residues included. From germline, CDR1 is MNHGY and CDR2 SVAAGI. CDR3 region: CASSWAGGNTGELVF.

As concerns this clonotype: Since a much larger clone is just one base distant, this may be a read error. The chain employs TRBV30 and TRBJ1-1, with D possibly TRBD1 on 5 matching bases. This CDR3 comprises 12 residues. CDR1 and CDR2 from the germline V gene are GTSNPN and SVGIG (reference sequence). CDR3 bases: TGTGCCTGGAGTTGGGGGAACACTGAAGCTTCCTTT. Translation: CAWSWGNTEASF.

The chain links TRBV28 to TRBJ2-3; D is uncertain. Trimming left V 8 bases short and J 0 bases short, with 18 bases between. CDR1 MDHEN and CDR2 SYDVKM come from the germline V gene. This CDR3 comprises 16 residues. The CDR3 DNA sequence: TGTGCCAGCGCAACGGACGCCCGATCTAGCACAGATACGCAGTATTTT. Translated: CASATDARSSTDTQYF.

The chain combines TRBV29-1 with TRBJ2-6; TRBD1 matches 7 bases. The germline V gene has CDR1 SQVTM and CDR2 ANQGSEA. V lost 3 bases, J lost 0 bases, and 2 bases stayed unmatched. CDR3 size: 15 residues. The CDR3 bases are TGCAGCGTTGACGACAGGGACTCTGGGGCCAACGTCCTGACTTTC. Protein product: CSVDDRDSGANVLTF.

This clonotype appeared many times. The chain recombines TRBV2 with TRBJ2-7; 9 nucleotides match TRBD2. The germline V gene has CDR1 SNHLY and CDR2 FYNNEI. The CDR3 has 14 residues. V lost 4 bases and J lost 2; bases outside the gene matches: 3. The CDR3 DNA follows: TGTGCCAGCAGTGCCCTAGCGGGAACCTACGAGCAGTACTTC. It specifies CASSALAGTYEQYF.